Shown below are 12 T cell receptor beta chains from a single sample sequenced in a study of cytomegalovirus exposure and HLA in healthy donors. 13 Jbeta primers and 60 Vbeta primers were used for the PCR. The repertoire was sequenced with immunoSEQ multiplex PCR; TCRdb's copy has only in-frame clones and lacks some. The sample includes 90,000 to 130,000 clones, around 84% seen only once; the top ten take more than 20%. Sequencing used PBMCs. Every receptor here comes from a man aged 25 to 40 in good health and CMV-seropositive.

The CDR3 bases are TGTGCCAGCAGCGTCAGGGGCGGCCATAGCAATCAGCCCCAGCATTTT. It is translated as CASSVRGGHSNQPQHF. This rearrangement joins TRBV2 to TRBJ1-5, with D possibly TRBD1 on 6 matching bases. The CDR3 covers 16 residues. V shed 6 bases and J shed 0 bases, with 15 bases lying between them. Germline CDR1 reads SNHLY; CDR2 reads FYNNEI.

This chain connects TRBV5-1 to TRBJ2-1, with TRBD1 matching over 11 bases. V shed 3 bases, J shed 1 base, and the junction held 3 bases outside the gene matches. Germline CDR1 SGHRS, CDR2 YFSETQ. The CDR3 has 16 amino acids. The CDR3 nucleotides read TGCGCCAGCAGCTCCGGGACAGGGGGGTCCTACAATGAGCAGTTCTTC. It yields the protein CASSSGTGGSYNEQFF.

The CDR3 sequence is CASGRGKRGVWEQFF. CDR3 DNA sequence: TGTGCCAGCGGCCGCGGCAAGCGGGGGGTTTGGGAGCAGTTCTTC. The V and J genes are TRBV7-9 and TRBJ2-1, with 9 bases fitting TRBD2. The ends lost 8 bases at V and 10 bases at J; junction bases unmatched: 15. CDR1 and CDR2 (germline): SEHNR, FQNEAQ (reference sequence). This CDR3 has 15 residues.

The CDR3 nucleotides are TGTGCCAGAAGCTTGTGGACATCGGGGGGTACCTCTTCGACAGATACGCAGTATTTT. Translating it yields CARSLWTSGGTSSTDTQYF. The rearrangement joins TRBV5-3 to TRBJ2-3; 7 bases agree with TRBD2. TRBV5-3 is designated an ORF whose function remains uncertain. CDR3 length: 19 residues. V dropped 1 base and J dropped 3; count of bases not matched to a gene: 17.

The CDR3 bases are TGTGCCAGCAGCGTAGGGTCGCTAAACCAAGAGACCCAGTACTTC. Encoded protein: CASSVGSLNQETQYF. The chain combines TRBV9 with TRBJ2-5; D is ambiguous. CDR1 is SGDLS, CDR2 YYNGEE, per germline. CDR3 length: 15 residues. Trimming left V 0 bases short and J 0 bases short, with 9 bases between.

The genes are TRBV6-1 and TRBJ1-2; a possible D gene is TRBD1 (5 bases). V shed 7 bases and J shed 4 bases, with 13 bases lying between them. The CDR3 extends over 13 amino acids. Germline V CDR1 and CDR2: MNHNS, SASEGT. CDR3 in amino acids: CASTKGLGYGYTF. Written as DNA, the CDR3 is TGTGCCAGCACCAAGGGACTGGGCTATGGCTACACCTTC.

V gene TRBV29-1 combines with J gene TRBJ1-4; 7 nucleotides match TRBD1. The CDR3 length is 16 residues. The trim removed 7 bases at V and 1 base at J, leaving 12 bases unmatched. CDR1 is SQVTM, CDR2 ANQGSEA, per germline. The CDR3 coding sequence is TGCAGCGCCGACCTAAGCACAGGGGAAACTAATGAAAAACTGTTTTTT. This translates into CSADLSTGETNEKLFF.

The V and J genes are TRBV28 and TRBJ1-2; tentative D call: TRBD1 (6 bases). V was shortened by 6 bases and J by 6 bases, with 14 bases between the two germline ends. The CDR3 is 13 residues long. Germline loops: CDR1 MDHEN, CDR2 SYDVKM. The CDR3 is CASSLASGDGYTF. In DNA form, the CDR3 reads TGTGCCAGCAGCTTGGCCTCAGGGGATGGCTACACCTTC.

This chain joins TRBV2 and TRBJ1-5; the D is unclear. V was shortened by 4 bases and J by 6 bases, with 13 bases between the two germline ends. Looked up from germline, CDR1 is SNHLY and CDR2 is FYNNEI. The CDR3 runs 14 residues. CDR3 bases: TGTGCCAGCAGTGTCGGGGAAGGTGTTCAGCCCCAGCATTTT. Translating it yields CASSVGEGVQPQHF.

A note on this clone: This sample includes further DNA sequences coding for the same CDR3. The rearrangement joins TRBV5-6 to TRBJ1-2, with 8 bases identical to TRBD1. Germline V gives CDR1 SGHDT, CDR2 YYEEEE. V gave up 3 bases and J gave up 4 bases; unmatched junction bases: 2. The CDR3 totals 13 residues. CDR3: CASSSQGAYGYTF. The CDR3 nucleotides are TGTGCCAGCAGCTCGCAGGGGGCCTATGGCTACACCTTC.

V is TRBV2 and J is TRBJ2-7; TRBD1 aligns across 7 bases. CDR1 SNHLY and CDR2 FYNNEI come from the germline V gene. This CDR3 comprises 13 residues. J lost 3 bases, V lost 11 bases, and 10 bases had no gene match. CDR3: CASDLTGNYEQYF. The CDR3 bases are TGTGCCTCAGACCTGACAGGGAACTACGAGCAGTACTTC.

The chain employs TRBV5-1 and TRBJ2-5; TRBD1 matches at 12 bases. The germline V gene has CDR1 SGHRS and CDR2 YFSETQ. Unmatched junction bases numbered 6, after V lost 4 bases and J lost 5 bases. The CDR3 covers 15 residues. The CDR3 sequence: CASSTGQGAGETQYF. In DNA form, the CDR3 reads TGCGCCAGCAGCACGGGACAGGGGGCCGGGGAGACCCAGTACTTC. Complete variable domain (other parts from reference TRBV5-1 and TRBJ2-5): KAGVTQTPRYLIKTRGQQVTLSCSPISGHRSVSWYQQTPGQGLQFLFEYFSETQRNKGNFPGRFSGRQFSNSRSEMNVSTLELGDSALYLCASSTGQGAGETQYFGPGTRLLVL.